The T cell receptor beta chain under discussion was sequenced for a study of T cell changes during pregnancy in multiple sclerosis. Clones were sequenced by immunoSEQ multiplex PCR, and TCRdb holds only the in-frame ones, with some missing. Counted here are about 100,000 clones, roughly 90% occurring once; the ten biggest clones make up 0.78%. V gave up 0 bases and J gave up 7 bases, with 11 bases separating them. The CDR3 extends over 14 amino acids. The germline gives CDR1 LGHNA, CDR2 YSLEER. The chain has TRBV4-3 and TRBJ2-3; no clear D gene. The sequencing used peripheral blood, collected in the third trimester of pregnancy. This clonotype was obtained from a female donor in good health, enrolled as a control in a pregnancy study. CDR3 bases: TGCGCCAGCAGCCAAGATAGTTCGAGAAATACGCAGTATTTT. Amino acid sequence: CASSQDSSRNTQYF.